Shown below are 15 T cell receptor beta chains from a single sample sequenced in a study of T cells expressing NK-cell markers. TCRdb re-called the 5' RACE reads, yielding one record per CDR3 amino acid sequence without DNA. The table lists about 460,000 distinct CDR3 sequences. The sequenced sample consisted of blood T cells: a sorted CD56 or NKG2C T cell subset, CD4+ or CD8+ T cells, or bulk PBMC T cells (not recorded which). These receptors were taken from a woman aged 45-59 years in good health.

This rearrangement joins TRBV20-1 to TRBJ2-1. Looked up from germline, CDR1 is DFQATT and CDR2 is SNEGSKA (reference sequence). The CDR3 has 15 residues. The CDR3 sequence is CSAIPQQGSYNEQFF.

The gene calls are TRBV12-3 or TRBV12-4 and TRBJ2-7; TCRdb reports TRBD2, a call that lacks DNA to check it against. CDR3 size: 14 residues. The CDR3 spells CASSLEGGTYEQYF.

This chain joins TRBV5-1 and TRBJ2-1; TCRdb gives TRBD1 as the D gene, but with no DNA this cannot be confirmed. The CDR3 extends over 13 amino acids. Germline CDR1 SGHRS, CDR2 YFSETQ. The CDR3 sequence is CASTPLVSNEQFF.

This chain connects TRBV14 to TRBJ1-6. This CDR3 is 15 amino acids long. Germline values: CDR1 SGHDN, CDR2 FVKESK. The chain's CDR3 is CASSQRGRGLSPLHF.

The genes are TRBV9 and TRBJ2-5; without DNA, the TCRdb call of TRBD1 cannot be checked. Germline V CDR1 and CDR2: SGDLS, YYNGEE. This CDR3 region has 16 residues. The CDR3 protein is CASSAVRGRGKETQYF.

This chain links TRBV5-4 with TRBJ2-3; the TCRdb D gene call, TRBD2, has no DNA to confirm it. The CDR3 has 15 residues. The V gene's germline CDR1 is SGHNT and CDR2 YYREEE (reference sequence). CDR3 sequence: CASKLGLADTDTQYF.

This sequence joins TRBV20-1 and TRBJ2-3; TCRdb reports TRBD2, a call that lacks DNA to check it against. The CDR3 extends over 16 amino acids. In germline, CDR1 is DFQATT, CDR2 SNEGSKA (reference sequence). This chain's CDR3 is CSARITSGRGTDTQYF.

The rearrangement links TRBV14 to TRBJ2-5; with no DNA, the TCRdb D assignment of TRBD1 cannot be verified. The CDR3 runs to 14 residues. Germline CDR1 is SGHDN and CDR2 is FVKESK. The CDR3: CASSQKTGRETQYF.

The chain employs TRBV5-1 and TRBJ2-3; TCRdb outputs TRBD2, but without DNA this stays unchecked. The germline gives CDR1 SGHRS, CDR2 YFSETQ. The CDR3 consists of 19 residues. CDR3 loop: CASSLFPAGPRDYTDTQYF. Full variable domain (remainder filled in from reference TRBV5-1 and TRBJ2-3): KAGVTQTPRYLIKTRGQQVTLSCSPISGHRSVSWYQQTPGQGLQFLFEYFSETQRNKGNFPGRFSGRQFSNSRSEMNVSTLELGDSALYLCASSLFPAGPRDYTDTQYFGPGTRLTVL.

CDR3 region: CSVDYTGDGGAQYF. The V call is TRBV29-1, the J call TRBJ2-5; without DNA, the TCRdb call of TRBD1 cannot be checked. Germline CDR1 and CDR2: SQVTM and ANQGSEA. CDR3 size: 14 residues.

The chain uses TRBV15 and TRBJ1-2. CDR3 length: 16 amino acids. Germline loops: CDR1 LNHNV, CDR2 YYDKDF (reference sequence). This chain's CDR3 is CATSRDLLAGGYGYTF.

The CDR3 here is CASSLTPGANQPQHF. The chain joins TRBV5-1 to TRBJ1-5; without DNA, the TCRdb call of TRBD1 cannot be checked. The V gene's germline CDR1 is SGHRS and CDR2 YFSETQ. The CDR3 loop spans 15 amino acids.

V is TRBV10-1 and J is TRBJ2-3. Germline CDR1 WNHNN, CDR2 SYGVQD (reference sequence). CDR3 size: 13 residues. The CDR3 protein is CASSDTTKDTQYF.

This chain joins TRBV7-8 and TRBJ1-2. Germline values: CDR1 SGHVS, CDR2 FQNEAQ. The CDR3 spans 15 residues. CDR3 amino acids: CASSLDTGPGDGYTF. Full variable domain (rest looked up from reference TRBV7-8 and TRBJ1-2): GAGVSQSPRYKVAKRGQDVALRCDPISGHVSLFWYQQALGQGPEFLTYFQNEAQLDKSGLPSDRFFAERPEGSVSTLKIQRTQQEDSAVYLCASSLDTGPGDGYTFGSGTRLTVV.

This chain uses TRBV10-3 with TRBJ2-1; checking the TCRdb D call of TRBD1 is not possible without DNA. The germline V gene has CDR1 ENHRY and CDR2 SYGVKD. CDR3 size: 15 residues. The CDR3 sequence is CAISELNTGGAEQFF.